This T cell receptor (beta chain) was identified during a study of blood T cell repertoires in COVID-19. Study-wide context: COVID-19 samples collected from the United States, Italy and Spain covered acute and convalescent phases. T cells, B-cell-depleted T cells, or PBMCs supplied cDNA or gDNA.

Germline CDR1 is SEHNR and CDR2 is FQNEAQ (reference sequence). V shed 5 bases and J 7 bases; nucleotides not matched to a gene: 8. The CDR3 is made up of 13 amino acids. Only in-frame clones appear in the TCRdb table, and some are missing; sequencing was by immunoSEQ multiplex PCR. The sample lists 130,000 to 150,000 clones, about four fifths occurring once. Material: peripheral blood. The J gene is TRBJ2-7, the V gene TRBV7-9; 7 nucleotides match TRBD1. This clonotype originated in a human donor with acute or convalescent COVID-19. The donor label of this sample is uncertain. The CDR3 DNA sequence: TGTGCCAGCAGCCCGACAGGGTTAGGGGAGCAGTACTTC. Protein product: CASSPTGLGEQYF.